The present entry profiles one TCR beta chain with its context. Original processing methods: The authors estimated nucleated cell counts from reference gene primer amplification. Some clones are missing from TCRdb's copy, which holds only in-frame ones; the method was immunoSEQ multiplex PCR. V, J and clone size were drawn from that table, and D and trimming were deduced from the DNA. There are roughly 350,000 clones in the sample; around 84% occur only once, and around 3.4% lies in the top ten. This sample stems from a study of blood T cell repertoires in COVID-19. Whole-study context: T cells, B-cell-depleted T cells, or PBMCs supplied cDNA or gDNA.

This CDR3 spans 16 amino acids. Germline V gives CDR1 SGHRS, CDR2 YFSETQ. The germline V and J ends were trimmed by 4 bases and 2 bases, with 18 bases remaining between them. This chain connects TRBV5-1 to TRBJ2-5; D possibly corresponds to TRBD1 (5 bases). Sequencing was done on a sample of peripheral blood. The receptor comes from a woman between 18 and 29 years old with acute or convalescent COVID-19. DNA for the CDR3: TGCGCCAGCAGCCCCAACACAGGAAGCCTTCAAGAGACCCAGTACTTC. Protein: CASSPNTGSLQETQYF.